A selection of T cell receptor beta chains follows, all from one sample in a study of regulatory T cells in long-lasting Graves disease. A single record per CDR3 protein comes from TCRdb applying MiXCR to the multiplex PCR reads. The sample includes about 440,000 distinct CDR3 sequences, about 15% seen only once; the top ten take over 15%. The data also belong to a second study, concerning T cells in Graves' hyperthyroidism and ophthalmopathy.

Specimen: peripheral blood mononuclear cells (PBMCs), collected at new diagnosis, from a patient treated with antithyroid drugs. Receptor source: a woman aged 25 to 39 with Graves disease. Both conserved end residues are part of each CDR3. The order of the fields is V gene, J gene, clone size, D gene, CDR3 DNA, CDR3 protein. D genes are given only for firm matches. A clone size is listed for some rows: how often the clone was seen (once, few, many), or a class if it is expanded.

v_call: TRBV24-1
j_call: TRBJ2-1
clone_size: -
d_call: TRBD2
cdr3_nt: TGTGCCACCAGTGAGGGTAGCGGGAGGGTGTACCATGAGCGGTTCTTC
cdr3_aa: CATSEGSGRVYHERFF

v_call: TRBV7-9
j_call: TRBJ2-7
clone_size: many
d_call: TRBD1
cdr3_nt: TGTGCCAGCCGCGGACTCGACAGGGCGGAAAACGAGCAGTACTTC
cdr3_aa: CASRGLDRAENEQYF

v_call: TRBV27
j_call: TRBJ2-7
clone_size: many
d_call: TRBD2
cdr3_nt: TGTGCCAGCAGTCTAGATAGCGGGAGGGCCCCCTACGAGCAGTACTTC
cdr3_aa: CASSLDSGRAPYEQYF

v_call: TRBV3-1
j_call: TRBJ1-6
clone_size: -
d_call: TRBD1
cdr3_nt: TGTGCCAGCAGCCCGGACAGGGTGTTCGGTTCACCCCTCCACTTT
cdr3_aa: CASSPDRVFGSPLHF

v_call: TRBV5-1
j_call: TRBJ2-1
clone_size: many
d_call: -
cdr3_nt: TGCGCCAGCAGCTTGACTCCTAGCTGGTACAATGAGCAGTTCTTC
cdr3_aa: CASSLTPSWYNEQFF

v_call: TRBV5-1
j_call: TRBJ1-2
clone_size: many
d_call: -
cdr3_nt: TGCGCCAGCGGACTCGTGTCGGGCCGTGGCTACACCTTC
cdr3_aa: CASGLVSGRGYTF

v_call: TRBV27
j_call: TRBJ2-5
clone_size: many
d_call: TRBD2
cdr3_nt: TGTGCCAGCAAAAATCGCCCTGGGGCTAGCGGGAGTATTGGTGAGGGAGAGACCCAGTACTTC
cdr3_aa: CASKNRPGASGSIGEGETQYF

v_call: TRBV29-1
j_call: TRBJ1-2
clone_size: few
d_call: TRBD1
cdr3_nt: TGCAGCGCCCCGGGACAGGGCGTTTATGGCTACACCTTC
cdr3_aa: CSAPGQGVYGYTF

v_call: TRBV7-7
j_call: TRBJ1-2
clone_size: -
d_call: TRBD1
cdr3_nt: TGTGCCAGCATCATACCCGACAGGGGGCTGCGCGGCTACACCTTC
cdr3_aa: CASIIPDRGLRGYTF

v_call: TRBV7-9
j_call: TRBJ2-4
clone_size: -
d_call: -
cdr3_nt: TGTGCCAGCAGCCAACAGCCTACTTCCGGGACACACCTAGGGTTAGCCAAAAACATTCAGTACTTC
cdr3_aa: CASSQQPTSGTHLGLAKNIQYF

v_call: TRBV10-2
j_call: TRBJ2-3
clone_size: -
d_call: TRBD1
cdr3_nt: TGCGCCACCCTGACAGGGTACACAGATACGCAGTATTTT
cdr3_aa: CATLTGYTDTQYF

v_call: TRBV6-5
j_call: TRBJ2-4
clone_size: many
d_call: -
cdr3_nt: TGTGCCAGCAGTTACGGCGGTATAAAAAACATTCAGTACTTC
cdr3_aa: CASSYGGIKNIQYF

v_call: TRBV12-3/TRBV12-4
j_call: TRBJ2-7
clone_size: many
d_call: TRBD2
cdr3_nt: TGTGCCAGCAGTTCAGCGGGAGGCTACGAGCAGTACTTC
cdr3_aa: CASSSAGGYEQYF

v_call: TRBV24-1
j_call: TRBJ2-1
clone_size: few
d_call: -
cdr3_nt: TGTGCCACCAGTGATTTGAAGAATGAGCAGTTCTTC
cdr3_aa: CATSDLKNEQFF

v_call: TRBV10-3
j_call: TRBJ1-5
clone_size: many
d_call: -
cdr3_nt: TGTGCCATCAGTGCGGCAGCGGTTGGCAATCAGCCCCAGCATTTT
cdr3_aa: CAISAAAVGNQPQHF

v_call: TRBV6-2/TRBV6-3
j_call: TRBJ2-7
clone_size: many
d_call: -
cdr3_nt: TGTGCCAGCAGTATTAACAGCGGCTCCTACGAGCAGTACTTC
cdr3_aa: CASSINSGSYEQYF

v_call: TRBV12-3/TRBV12-4
j_call: TRBJ2-1
clone_size: many
d_call: -
cdr3_nt: TGTGCCAGCAGTTTGGGCGGGGCCTACAATGAGCAGTTCTTC
cdr3_aa: CASSLGGAYNEQFF

v_call: TRBV7-9
j_call: TRBJ1-1
clone_size: -
d_call: TRBD1
cdr3_nt: TGTGCCAGCAGCGCCCGACAGGGTCGAACTGAAGCTTTCTTT
cdr3_aa: CASSARQGRTEAFF

v_call: TRBV10-2
j_call: TRBJ2-3
clone_size: -
d_call: TRBD2
cdr3_nt: TGCGCCAGCAGGAGACTAGCGGGAACAGATACGCGGTATTTT
cdr3_aa: CASRRLAGTDTRYF

v_call: TRBV11-3
j_call: TRBJ2-3
clone_size: many
d_call: TRBD2
cdr3_nt: TGTGCCAGCAGCTTAGCTGGGACTAAAACAGATACGCAGTATTTT
cdr3_aa: CASSLAGTKTDTQYF

v_call: TRBV27
j_call: TRBJ2-7
clone_size: many
d_call: TRBD2
cdr3_nt: TGTGCCAGCAGGGTAATAGAGGGAGGGCCCTACGAGCAGTACTTC
cdr3_aa: CASRVIEGGPYEQYF

v_call: TRBV7-9
j_call: TRBJ2-1
clone_size: many
d_call: -
cdr3_nt: TGTGCCAGCAGCTTACGAAGGACCCAGTTAGATGAGCAGTTCTTC
cdr3_aa: CASSLRRTQLDEQFF

v_call: TRBV12-3/TRBV12-4
j_call: TRBJ2-1
clone_size: -
d_call: -
cdr3_nt: TGTGCCAGCAGTTTGGGGTTCTCTGAGCAGTTCTTC
cdr3_aa: CASSLGFSEQFF

v_call: TRBV19
j_call: TRBJ2-7
clone_size: -
d_call: -
cdr3_nt: TGTGCCAGTAGTATCGGGCAGTCTTCCGAATACGAGCAGTACTTC
cdr3_aa: CASSIGQSSEYEQYF

v_call: TRBV5-1
j_call: TRBJ2-7
clone_size: many
d_call: TRBD1
cdr3_nt: TGCGCCAGCAGCATCGACAGGGTGGGCTACGAGCAGTACTTC
cdr3_aa: CASSIDRVGYEQYF

v_call: TRBV5-1
j_call: TRBJ2-1
clone_size: -
d_call: TRBD2
cdr3_nt: TGCGCCAGCGGAAGGCAGCGGGAGAACAATGAGCAGTTCTTC
cdr3_aa: CASGRQRENNEQFF

v_call: TRBV10-3
j_call: TRBJ2-2
clone_size: -
d_call: TRBD2
cdr3_nt: TGTGCCATCAGGATCACTAGCGGCGAAAAGGTCGGGGAGCTGTTTTTT
cdr3_aa: CAIRITSGEKVGELFF

v_call: TRBV5-4
j_call: TRBJ2-3
clone_size: few
d_call: TRBD2
cdr3_nt: TGTGCCAGCAGCTCATCAGGACTAGCGGGAGGGCCTAGCACAGATACGCAGTATTTT
cdr3_aa: CASSSSGLAGGPSTDTQYF

v_call: TRBV12-3/TRBV12-4
j_call: TRBJ1-2
clone_size: few
d_call: -
cdr3_nt: TGTGCCAGCAGTTTCGGGGGAAGTGGCTACACCTTC
cdr3_aa: CASSFGGSGYTF

v_call: TRBV18
j_call: TRBJ2-1
clone_size: -
d_call: TRBD2
cdr3_nt: TGTGCCAGCTCACAAATACTAGCGGGATCTTACTACAATGAGCAGTTCTTC
cdr3_aa: CASSQILAGSYYNEQFF

v_call: TRBV3-1
j_call: TRBJ2-5
clone_size: many
d_call: TRBD2
cdr3_nt: TGTGCCAGCAGCCCGTTCCTAGCGGGAGGGGTCCAAGAGACCCAGTACTTC
cdr3_aa: CASSPFLAGGVQETQYF

v_call: TRBV10-3
j_call: TRBJ1-3
clone_size: few
d_call: -
cdr3_nt: TGTGCCATCAGTGAACGAGCCGGGACATCTGGAAACACCATATATTTT
cdr3_aa: CAISERAGTSGNTIYF

v_call: TRBV19
j_call: TRBJ2-4
clone_size: few
d_call: TRBD1
cdr3_nt: TGTGCCAGCAACACAGGGGGCGACATTCAGTACTTC
cdr3_aa: CASNTGGDIQYF

v_call: TRBV7-2
j_call: TRBJ1-2
clone_size: many
d_call: -
cdr3_nt: TGTGCCAGCCTCTCCTGGGGGCGGTATGGCTACACCTTC
cdr3_aa: CASLSWGRYGYTF

v_call: TRBV12-5
j_call: TRBJ2-1
clone_size: -
d_call: -
cdr3_nt: TGTGCTAGTGGTTTATGGGGTAGGTCCTACAATGAGCAGTTCTTC
cdr3_aa: CASGLWGRSYNEQFF

v_call: TRBV3-1
j_call: TRBJ2-1
clone_size: many
d_call: -
cdr3_nt: TGTGCCAGCAGGGGAACCTTGCGGGCTGAGCAGTTCTTC
cdr3_aa: CASRGTLRAEQFF

v_call: TRBV9
j_call: TRBJ2-7
clone_size: few
d_call: -
cdr3_nt: TGTGCCAGCAGCGTCGATCCGGCCTACGAGCAGTACTTC
cdr3_aa: CASSVDPAYEQYF

v_call: TRBV20-1
j_call: TRBJ1-4
clone_size: many
d_call: -
cdr3_nt: TGCAGTGCTAGAGACCAAGGGGTCACTAATGAAAAACTGTTTTTT
cdr3_aa: CSARDQGVTNEKLFF

v_call: TRBV4-1
j_call: TRBJ1-2
clone_size: many
d_call: -
cdr3_nt: TGCGCCAGCAGCCAGACCCAGACAGGAATGTATGGCTACACCTTC
cdr3_aa: CASSQTQTGMYGYTF

v_call: TRBV28
j_call: TRBJ1-2
clone_size: few
d_call: TRBD1
cdr3_nt: TGTGCCAGCAACCCCGTGGACAGGTCTTTCTATGGCTACACCTTC
cdr3_aa: CASNPVDRSFYGYTF

v_call: TRBV11-2
j_call: TRBJ2-1
clone_size: many
d_call: -
cdr3_nt: TGTGCCAGCAGCTTAGTACCCGTCTTAAGCTCCTACAATGAGCAGTTCTTC
cdr3_aa: CASSLVPVLSSYNEQFF

v_call: TRBV6-1
j_call: TRBJ2-7
clone_size: many
d_call: TRBD2
cdr3_nt: TGTGCCAGCAGTGAAGCCGGGATGGGGACTAGCGGGAGGGCCTACGAGCAGTACTTC
cdr3_aa: CASSEAGMGTSGRAYEQYF

v_call: TRBV28
j_call: TRBJ1-5
clone_size: many
d_call: TRBD1
cdr3_nt: TGTGCCAGCAGTTCTTCCAAGGACAGGTATCAGCCCCAGCATTTT
cdr3_aa: CASSSSKDRYQPQHF